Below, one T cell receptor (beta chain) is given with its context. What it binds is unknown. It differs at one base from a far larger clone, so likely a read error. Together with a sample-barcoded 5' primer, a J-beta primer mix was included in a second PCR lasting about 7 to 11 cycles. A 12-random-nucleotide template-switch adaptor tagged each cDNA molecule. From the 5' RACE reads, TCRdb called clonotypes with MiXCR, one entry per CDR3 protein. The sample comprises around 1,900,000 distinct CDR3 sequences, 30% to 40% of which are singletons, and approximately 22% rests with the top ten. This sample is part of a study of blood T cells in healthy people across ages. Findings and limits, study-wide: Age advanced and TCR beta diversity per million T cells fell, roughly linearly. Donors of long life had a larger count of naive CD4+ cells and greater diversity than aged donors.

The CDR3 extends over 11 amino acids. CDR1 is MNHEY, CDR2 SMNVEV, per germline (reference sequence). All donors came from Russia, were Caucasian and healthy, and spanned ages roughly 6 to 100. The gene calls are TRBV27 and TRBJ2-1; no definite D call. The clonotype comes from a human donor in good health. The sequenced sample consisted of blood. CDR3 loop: CASSLGNVQFF. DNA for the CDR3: TGTGCCAGCAGCTTAGGGAATGTGCAGTTCTTC.